The present T cell receptor beta chain was sequenced within a study of identical twins. General study points: Where out-of-frame alpha sequences were twin-shared, they showed excess low generation probability.

Note on this clonotype: No antigen is known for it.

The CDR3 is made up of 14 amino acids. Germline CDR1 and CDR2: DFQATT and SNEGSKA (reference sequence). Deletions cut 3 bases from V and 4 bases from J, with 12 bases between. Only healthy Caucasians were included as donors. With template switching, a universal primer site was added, and the cDNA carried unique molecular identifiers. TCRdb analysed the 5' RACE reads with MiXCR anew, one entry per CDR3 protein. The table has approximately 890,000 distinct CDR3 sequences, roughly 12% seen once; the top ten hold 1.5% to 2%. These data also featured in a second study, about yellow fever vaccine responses in identical twins.

The origin of this receptor is a woman between 18 and 29 years old in good health. The chain is built from TRBV20-1 and TRBJ2-2; D is tentatively TRBD1 or TRBD2 (5 bases each). Sequenced: PBMCs. CDR3 in amino acids: CSARGRGGTGELFF. The CDR3 DNA is TGCAGTGCTAGGGGGCGTGGGGGCACCGGGGAGCTGTTTTTT.